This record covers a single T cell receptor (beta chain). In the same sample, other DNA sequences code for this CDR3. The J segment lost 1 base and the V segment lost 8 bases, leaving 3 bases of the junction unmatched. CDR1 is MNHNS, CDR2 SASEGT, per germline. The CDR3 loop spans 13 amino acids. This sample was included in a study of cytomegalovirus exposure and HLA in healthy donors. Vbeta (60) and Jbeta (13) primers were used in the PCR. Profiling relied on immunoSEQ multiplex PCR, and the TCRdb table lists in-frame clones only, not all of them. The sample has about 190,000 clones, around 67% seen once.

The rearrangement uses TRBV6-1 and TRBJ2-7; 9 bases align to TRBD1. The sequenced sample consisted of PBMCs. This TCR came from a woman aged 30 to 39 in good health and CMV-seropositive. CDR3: CASSGTGSYEQYF. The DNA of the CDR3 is TGTGCCAGCTCCGGGACAGGGTCCTACGAGCAGTACTTC.